Listed below are T cell receptor beta chains from one sample, sequenced in a study of T-cell memory formation after mild COVID-19. TCRdb passed the 5' RACE reads through MiXCR, listing each CDR3 protein once. The data show roughly 320,000 distinct CDR3 sequences, with over 25% seen just once and approximately 13% held by the top ten. Specimen: PBMCs or a T cell subset sorted from them (not recorded which). These receptors originate from an adult woman who had mild COVID-19 (a few samples of this study predate the infection). Cell type and time point are not known. Both conserved end residues are part of each CDR3. The D gene is left open where the match is weak. Where a row states a size, it is once, few, many or the class of an expanded clone; other rows omit it.

.	TRBV7-2	TRBD2	17	TRBJ2-5	CASSGTSGRPLGETQYF
few	TRBV10-3	.	12	TRBJ1-5	CAIRGSNQPQHF
few	TRBV7-3	TRBD2	17	TRBJ2-5	CASSPKGARGDQETQYF
many	TRBV7-9	TRBD1	18	TRBJ2-1	CASSSTDRGRWVDNEQFF
.	TRBV19	.	16	TRBJ1-5	CASSIGRGRSNQPQHF
few	TRBV5-1	.	14	TRBJ2-2	CASSSTVTTGELFF
.	TRBV29-1	.	14	TRBJ2-5	CSVEAEGSVETQYF
.	TRBV24-1	.	12	TRBJ2-2	CATSGGGGELFF
.	TRBV6-5	TRBD1	17	TRBJ2-7	CASSYSGRGQGIHEQYF
.	TRBV5-1	.	15	TRBJ1-2	CASSLLQGSDYGYTF
few	TRBV12-3/TRBV12-4	.	13	TRBJ2-7	CASSLWQGYEQYF
few	TRBV15	.	16	TRBJ2-3	CATSRDLQGSTDTQYF
few	TRBV29-1	.	12	TRBJ1-2	CSVEVGDYGYTF
.	TRBV12-3/TRBV12-4	TRBD1	14	TRBJ1-1	CASSGTDRVREAFF
.	TRBV4-1	.	13	TRBJ1-2	CASSLGARYGYTF
few	TRBV9	TRBD2	15	TRBJ2-7	CASSVGNGGTYEQYF
.	TRBV7-2	.	13	TRBJ2-7	CASSLVRVYEQYF